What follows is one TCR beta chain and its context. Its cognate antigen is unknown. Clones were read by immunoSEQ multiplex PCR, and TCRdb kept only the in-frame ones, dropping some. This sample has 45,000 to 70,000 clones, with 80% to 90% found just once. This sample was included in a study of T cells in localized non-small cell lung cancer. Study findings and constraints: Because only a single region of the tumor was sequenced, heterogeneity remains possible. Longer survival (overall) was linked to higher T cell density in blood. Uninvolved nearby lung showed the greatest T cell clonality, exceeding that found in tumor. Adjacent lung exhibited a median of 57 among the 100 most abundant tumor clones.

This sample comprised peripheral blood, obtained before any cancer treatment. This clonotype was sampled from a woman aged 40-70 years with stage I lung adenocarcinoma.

The CDR3 DNA reads as TGTGCCAGCACGGACAGGGGCTACGAGCAGTACTTC. Its translation is CASTDRGYEQYF. The V and J genes are TRBV6-1 and TRBJ2-7; 9 bases align to TRBD1. V was clipped by 7 bases and J by 3 bases; unmatched bases: 1. This CDR3 is 12 amino acids long. Germline V gene data show CDR1 as MNHNS and CDR2 as SASEGT.